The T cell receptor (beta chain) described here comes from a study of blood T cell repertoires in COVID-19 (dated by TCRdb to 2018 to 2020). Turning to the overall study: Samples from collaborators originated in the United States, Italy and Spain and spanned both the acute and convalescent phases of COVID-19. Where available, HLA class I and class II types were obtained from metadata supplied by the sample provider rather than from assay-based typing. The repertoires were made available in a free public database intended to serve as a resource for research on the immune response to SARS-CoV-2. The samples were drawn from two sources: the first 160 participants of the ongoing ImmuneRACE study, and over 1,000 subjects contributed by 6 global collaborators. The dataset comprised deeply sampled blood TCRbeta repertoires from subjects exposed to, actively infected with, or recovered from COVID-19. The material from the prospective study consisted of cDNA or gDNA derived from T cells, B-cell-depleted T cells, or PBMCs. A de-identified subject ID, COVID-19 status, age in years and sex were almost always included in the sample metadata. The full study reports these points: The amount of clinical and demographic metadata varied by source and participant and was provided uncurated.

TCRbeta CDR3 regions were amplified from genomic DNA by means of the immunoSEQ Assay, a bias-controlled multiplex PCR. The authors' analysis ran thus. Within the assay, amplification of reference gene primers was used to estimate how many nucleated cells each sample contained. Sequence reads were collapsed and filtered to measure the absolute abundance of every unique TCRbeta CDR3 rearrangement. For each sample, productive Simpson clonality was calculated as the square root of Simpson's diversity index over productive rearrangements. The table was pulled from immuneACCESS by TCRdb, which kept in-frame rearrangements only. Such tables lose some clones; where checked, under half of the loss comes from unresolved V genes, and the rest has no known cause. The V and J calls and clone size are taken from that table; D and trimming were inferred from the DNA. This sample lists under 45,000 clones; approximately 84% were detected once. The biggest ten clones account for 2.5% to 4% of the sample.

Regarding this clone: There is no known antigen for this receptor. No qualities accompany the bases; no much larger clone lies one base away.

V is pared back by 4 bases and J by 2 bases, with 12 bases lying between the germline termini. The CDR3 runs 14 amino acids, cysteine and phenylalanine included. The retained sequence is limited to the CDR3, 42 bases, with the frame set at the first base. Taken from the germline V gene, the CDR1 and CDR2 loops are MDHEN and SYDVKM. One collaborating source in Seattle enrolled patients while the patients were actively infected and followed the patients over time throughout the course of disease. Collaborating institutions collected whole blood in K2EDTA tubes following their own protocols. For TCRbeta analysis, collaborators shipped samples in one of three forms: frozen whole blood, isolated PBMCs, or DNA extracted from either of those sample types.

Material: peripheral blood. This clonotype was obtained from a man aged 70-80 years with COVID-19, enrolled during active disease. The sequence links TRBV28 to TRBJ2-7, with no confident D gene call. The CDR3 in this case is CASSSFRTPYEQYF. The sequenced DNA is TGTGCCAGCAGTTCGTTCAGAACCCCCTACGAGCAGTACTTC.